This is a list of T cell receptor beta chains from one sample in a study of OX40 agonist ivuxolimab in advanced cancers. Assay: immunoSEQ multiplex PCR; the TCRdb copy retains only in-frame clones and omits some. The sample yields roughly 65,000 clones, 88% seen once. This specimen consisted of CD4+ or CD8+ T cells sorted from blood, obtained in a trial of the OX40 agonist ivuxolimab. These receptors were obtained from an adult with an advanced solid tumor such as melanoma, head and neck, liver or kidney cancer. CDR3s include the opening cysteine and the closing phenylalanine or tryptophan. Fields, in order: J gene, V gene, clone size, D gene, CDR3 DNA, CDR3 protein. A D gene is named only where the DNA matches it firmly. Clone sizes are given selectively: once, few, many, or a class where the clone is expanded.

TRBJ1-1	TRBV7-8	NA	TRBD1	TGTGCCAGCAGCCCAAGGACAGGGGATTTCGGCACTGAAGCTTTCTTT	CASSPRTGDFGTEAFF
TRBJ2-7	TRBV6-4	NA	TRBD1	TGTGCCAGGGACCCCGGGACAGTTCTTAACGAGCAGTACTTC	CARDPGTVLNEQYF
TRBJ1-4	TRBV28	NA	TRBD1	TGTGCCAGCAGTTTCATGGGACAGCTTAATGAAAAACTGTTTTTT	CASSFMGQLNEKLFF
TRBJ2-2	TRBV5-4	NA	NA	TGTGCCAGCAGCCCGTCCCGAGCGGGCTCGAACACCGGGGAGCTGTTTTTT	CASSPSRAGSNTGELFF
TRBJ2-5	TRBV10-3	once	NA	TGTGCCATCAGTGAGTCGAAGATCGGCATTATAGAGACCCAGTACTTC	CAISESKIGIIETQYF
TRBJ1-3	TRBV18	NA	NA	TGTGCCAGCTCACCCCGCTCCTCTGGAAACACCATATATTTT	CASSPRSSGNTIYF
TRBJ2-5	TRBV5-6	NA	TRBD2	TGTGCCAGCAGCCCGGGAGGGCGATCGGAGACCCAGTACTTC	CASSPGGRSETQYF
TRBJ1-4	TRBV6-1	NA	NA	TGTGCCAGCAGTCTGGACAGAGGAGGGGAAAAACTGTTTTTT	CASSLDRGGEKLFF
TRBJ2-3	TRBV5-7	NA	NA	TGTGCCAGCAGCTTGGCCCTCGTGACAGATACGCAGTATTTT	CASSLALVTDTQYF
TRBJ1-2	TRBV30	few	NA	TGTGCCGGGGAGTCCGGGGTGCTCTATGGCTACACCTTC	CAGESGVLYGYTF
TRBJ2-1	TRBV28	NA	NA	TGTGCCAGCAGACAGGTGGGGGATGAGCAGTTCTTC	CASRQVGDEQFF
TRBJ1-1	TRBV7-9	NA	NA	TGTGCCAGCAGCGCAGGGCGAGACACTGAAGCTTTCTTT	CASSAGRDTEAFF
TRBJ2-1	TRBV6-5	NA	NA	TGTGCCAGCACATCGGCGGACCCGCTTAGCAATGAGCAGTTCTTC	CASTSADPLSNEQFF
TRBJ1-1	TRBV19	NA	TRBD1	TGTGCCAGTAGCGACAGGGTGAACACTGAAGCTTTCTTT	CASSDRVNTEAFF
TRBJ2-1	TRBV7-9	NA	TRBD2	TGTGCCAGCAGCTTTTCTAGCGGGTACAATCAGGAGCAGTTCTTC	CASSFSSGYNQEQFF
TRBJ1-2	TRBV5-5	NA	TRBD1	TGTGCCAGCAGCCCCCCGGGTAAGGCGACAGGGGGCGAGACTGGGGGTGGCTACACCTTC	CASSPPGKATGGETGGGYTF
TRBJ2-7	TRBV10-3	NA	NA	TGTGCCATCAGCGGGACAAGCTCCTACGAGCAGTACTTC	CAISGTSSYEQYF
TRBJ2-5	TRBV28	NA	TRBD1	TGTGCCAGCAGTTCCGGACAGGGTTTGGAGACCCAGTACTTC	CASSSGQGLETQYF
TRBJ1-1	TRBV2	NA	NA	TGTGCCAGCTCCACGACGGGCTCCAAAAGGGCTGAAGCTTTCTTT	CASSTTGSKRAEAFF
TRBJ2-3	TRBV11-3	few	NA	TGTGCCAGCAGCAAAGGGTTGCTGGGTGGCACAGATACGCAGTATTTT	CASSKGLLGGTDTQYF
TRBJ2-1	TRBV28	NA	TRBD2	TGTGCCAGCAGTAATCCCCCCCCTAGCGGTCTTCCCCTGGGGAATGAGCAGTTCTTC	CASSNPPPSGLPLGNEQFF
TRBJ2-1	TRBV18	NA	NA	TGTGCCAGCTCACCAGGAAATACTAAGGGCAATGAGCAGTTCTTC	CASSPGNTKGNEQFF
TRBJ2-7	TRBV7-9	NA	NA	TGTGCCAGCAGTTCCTTGGGCCCAACCTACGAGCAGTACTTC	CASSSLGPTYEQYF
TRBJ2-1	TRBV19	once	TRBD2	TGTGCCAGTAGTATAGGGGACGCGGGAGCCAATGAGCAGTTCTTC	CASSIGDAGANEQFF
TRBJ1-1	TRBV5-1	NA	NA	TGCGCCAGCAACTTAGGGGTGACGGGCACTGAAGCTTTCTTT	CASNLGVTGTEAFF
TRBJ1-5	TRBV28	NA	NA	TGTGCCAGCAGTGGGGGGACGGGACAGCCCCAGCATTTT	CASSGGTGQPQHF
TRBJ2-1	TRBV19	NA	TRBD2	TGTGCCAGTAGTATGGGACTAGCGGGGGGGTATAGCGTCTACAATGAGCAGTTCTTC	CASSMGLAGGYSVYNEQFF
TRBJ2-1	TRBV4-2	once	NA	TGTGCCAGCAGCCGGGACGCAACCTACAATGAGCAGTTCTTC	CASSRDATYNEQFF